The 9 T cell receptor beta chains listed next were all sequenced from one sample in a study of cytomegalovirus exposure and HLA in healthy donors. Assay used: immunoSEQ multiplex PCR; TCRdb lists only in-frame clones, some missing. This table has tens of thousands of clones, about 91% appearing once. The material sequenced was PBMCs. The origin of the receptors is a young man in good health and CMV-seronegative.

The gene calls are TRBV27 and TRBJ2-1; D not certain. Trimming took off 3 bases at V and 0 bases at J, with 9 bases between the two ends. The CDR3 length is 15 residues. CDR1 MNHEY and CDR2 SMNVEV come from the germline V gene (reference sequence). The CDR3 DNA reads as TGTGCCAGCAGTTTTGGCACCCCCTCCTACAATGAGCAGTTCTTC. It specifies CASSFGTPSYNEQFF.

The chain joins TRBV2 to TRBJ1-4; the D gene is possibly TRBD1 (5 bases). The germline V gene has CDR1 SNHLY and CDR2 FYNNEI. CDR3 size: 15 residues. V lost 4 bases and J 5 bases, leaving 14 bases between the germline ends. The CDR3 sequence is CASSGPQGSNEKLFF. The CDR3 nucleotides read TGTGCCAGCAGTGGCCCCCAGGGATCAAATGAAAAACTGTTTTTT.

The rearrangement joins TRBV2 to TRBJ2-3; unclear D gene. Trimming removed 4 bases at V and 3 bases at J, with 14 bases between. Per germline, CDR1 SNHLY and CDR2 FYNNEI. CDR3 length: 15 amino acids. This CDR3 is CASSVRLGLTDTQYF. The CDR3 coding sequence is TGTGCCAGCAGTGTAAGATTGGGCCTGACAGATACGCAGTATTTT.

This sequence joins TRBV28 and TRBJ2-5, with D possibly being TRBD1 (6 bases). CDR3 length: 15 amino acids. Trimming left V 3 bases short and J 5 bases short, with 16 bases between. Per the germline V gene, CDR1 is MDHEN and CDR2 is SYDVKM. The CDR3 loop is CASSFRRGGYETQYF. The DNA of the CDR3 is TGTGCCAGCAGTTTCAGGCGTGGGGGCTACGAGACCCAGTACTTC.

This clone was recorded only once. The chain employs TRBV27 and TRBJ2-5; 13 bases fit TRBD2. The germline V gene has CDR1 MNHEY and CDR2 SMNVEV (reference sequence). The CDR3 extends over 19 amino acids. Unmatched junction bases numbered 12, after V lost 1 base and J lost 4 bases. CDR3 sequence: CASSLFGRGLAGDIETQYF. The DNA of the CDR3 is TGTGCCAGCAGTTTATTCGGTCGAGGACTAGCGGGAGACATAGAGACCCAGTACTTC.

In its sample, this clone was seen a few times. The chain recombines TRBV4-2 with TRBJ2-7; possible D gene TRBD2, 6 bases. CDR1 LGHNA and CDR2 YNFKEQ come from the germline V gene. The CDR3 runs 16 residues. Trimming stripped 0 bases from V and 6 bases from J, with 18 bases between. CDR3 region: CASSQEGGGTGVEQYF. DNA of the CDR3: TGTGCCAGCAGCCAAGAGGGGGGAGGCACCGGGGTCGAGCAGTACTTC.

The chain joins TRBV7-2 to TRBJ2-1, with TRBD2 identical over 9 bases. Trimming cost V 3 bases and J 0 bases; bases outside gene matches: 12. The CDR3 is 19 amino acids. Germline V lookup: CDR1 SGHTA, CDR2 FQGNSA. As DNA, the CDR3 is TGTGCCAGCAGCTTGGGGGCCAATAGCGGGAGCCGCTCCTACAATGAGCAGTTCTTC. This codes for CASSLGANSGSRSYNEQFF.

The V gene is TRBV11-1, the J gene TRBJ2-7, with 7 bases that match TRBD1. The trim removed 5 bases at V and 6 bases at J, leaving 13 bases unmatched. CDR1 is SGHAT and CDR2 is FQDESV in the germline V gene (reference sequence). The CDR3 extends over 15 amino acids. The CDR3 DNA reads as TGTGCCAGCAGCCCCTCGACAGGGATCGCAGGCGAGCAGTACTTC. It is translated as CASSPSTGIAGEQYF.

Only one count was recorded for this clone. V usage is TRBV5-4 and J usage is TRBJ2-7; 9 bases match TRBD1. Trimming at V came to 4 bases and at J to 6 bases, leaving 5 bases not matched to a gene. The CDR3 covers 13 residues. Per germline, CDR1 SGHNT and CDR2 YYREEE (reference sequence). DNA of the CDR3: TGTGCCAGCAGCGGGGGGACAGGGAGCGAGCAGTACTTC. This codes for CASSGGTGSEQYF. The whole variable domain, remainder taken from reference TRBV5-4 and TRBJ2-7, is ETGVTQSPTHLIKTRGQQVTLRCSSQSGHNTVSWYQQALGQGPQFIFQYYREEENGRGNFPPRFSGLQFPNYSSELNVNALELDDSALYLCASSGGTGSEQYFGPGTRLTVT.